Listed below are T cell receptor beta chains from one sample, sequenced in a study of T-cell memory formation after mild COVID-19. Via MiXCR, TCRdb re-called the 5' RACE reads, giving one row per CDR3 protein. The data show 300,000 to 400,000 distinct CDR3 sequences, around 30% seen once. The sequencing sample was made of PBMCs or a T cell subset sorted from them (not recorded which). These receptors were collected from an adult woman who had mild COVID-19 (a few samples of this study predate the infection). Cell type and time point are not known. Both conserved end residues are part of each CDR3. The order of the fields is J gene, V gene, clone size, D gene, CDR3 DNA, CDR3 protein. The D gene is left open where the match is weak. A row's size may be missing; if present it is once, few, many or a size class.

J: TRBJ2-7; V: TRBV7-8; size: NA; D: NA; DNA: TGTGCCAGCAGCCACATGCGATCCGCCTACGAGCAGTACTTC; CDR3: CASSHMRSAYEQYF
J: TRBJ2-1; V: TRBV24-1; size: few; D: NA; DNA: TGTGCCACCTCCGGAGACGACAATGAGCAGTTCTTC; CDR3: CATSGDDNEQFF
J: TRBJ1-2; V: TRBV7-9; size: few; D: NA; DNA: TGTGCCAGCAGCTTAGACCCGGGACGGACCTATGGCTACACCTTC; CDR3: CASSLDPGRTYGYTF
J: TRBJ2-1; V: TRBV11-2; size: few; D: TRBD2; DNA: TGTGCCAGCAGCGTGCTAGCGGGGACTCACAATGAGCAGTTCTTC; CDR3: CASSVLAGTHNEQFF
J: TRBJ2-7; V: TRBV7-8; size: many; D: TRBD1; DNA: TGTGCCAGCAGCCTAGGGACAGGGGTCTACGAGCAGTACTTC; CDR3: CASSLGTGVYEQYF
J: TRBJ1-1; V: TRBV5-6; size: NA; D: NA; DNA: TGTGCCAGCAGCTTTGTACAGACTACGAACACTGAAGCTTTCTTT; CDR3: CASSFVQTTNTEAFF
J: TRBJ1-2; V: TRBV6-2/TRBV6-3; size: NA; D: NA; DNA: TGTGCCAGCAGCCTTACTCGACAGAGCTATGGCTACACCTTC; CDR3: CASSLTRQSYGYTF
J: TRBJ2-1; V: TRBV7-9; size: NA; D: NA; DNA: TGTGCCAGCGACCAGGTTGAGCAGTTCTTC; CDR3: CASDQVEQFF
J: TRBJ2-1; V: TRBV7-8; size: NA; D: NA; DNA: TGTGCCAGCAGCTCCGGACAGGGAGGGATGAATGAGCAGTTCTTC; CDR3: CASSSGQGGMNEQFF
J: TRBJ1-1; V: TRBV12-3/TRBV12-4; size: NA; D: NA; DNA: TGTGCCAGCAGGACGGGTTTTAACACTGAAGCTTTCTTT; CDR3: CASRTGFNTEAFF
J: TRBJ2-7; V: TRBV4-3; size: NA; D: NA; DNA: TGCGCCAGCAGCCGTCACCGGGACGCCTACGAGCAGTACTTC; CDR3: CASSRHRDAYEQYF
J: TRBJ2-1; V: TRBV4-2; size: few; D: TRBD1; DNA: TGTGCCAGCAGCCGCGGGACAGGGTCCAATGAGCAGTTCTTC; CDR3: CASSRGTGSNEQFF
J: TRBJ2-3; V: TRBV4-1; size: NA; D: NA; DNA: TGCGCCAGCAGCCAAGAGACCGGCATTAGCACAGATACGCAGTATTTT; CDR3: CASSQETGISTDTQYF
J: TRBJ2-3; V: TRBV2; size: NA; D: NA; DNA: TGTGCCAGCAGTGGGGATGGGCGGCTCAGCACAGATACGCAGTATTTT; CDR3: CASSGDGRLSTDTQYF
J: TRBJ2-3; V: TRBV6-1; size: NA; D: NA; DNA: TGTGCCGGTACTACAACCAACACAGATACGCAGTATTTT; CDR3: CAGTTTNTDTQYF
J: TRBJ2-1; V: TRBV7-9; size: NA; D: NA; DNA: TGTGCCAGCAGCTTAGAAATGGGTGAGCAGTTCTTC; CDR3: CASSLEMGEQFF
J: TRBJ1-1; V: TRBV5-1; size: NA; D: NA; DNA: TGCGCCAGCACCTGGGCTCCTCAGAACACTGAAGCTTTCTTT; CDR3: CASTWAPQNTEAFF